A single sample is the source of the 9 T cell receptor beta chains below, sequenced in a study of cytomegalovirus exposure and HLA in healthy donors. PCR primers comprised 60 Vbeta and 13 Jbeta primers. The table came from immunoSEQ multiplex PCR; TCRdb's copy has only in-frame clones and leaves some out. Altogether about 230,000 clones are present, roughly 79% being singletons, with the ten largest covering roughly 0.58%. Material for sequencing was PBMCs. The receptor set was obtained from a woman in her thirties or forties in good health and CMV-seronegative.

The chain is built from TRBV6-6 and TRBJ2-7, with 11 bases that match TRBD1. Per the germline V gene, CDR1 is MNHNY and CDR2 is SVGAGI (reference sequence). Trimming removed 4 bases from V and 2 bases from J; junction bases left unmatched: 7. The length of the CDR3 is 16 residues. This chain's CDR3 is CASSSLPGQGAYEQYF. CDR3 in DNA: TGTGCCAGCAGTTCACTACCGGGACAGGGGGCCTACGAGCAGTACTTC.

V is TRBV5-3 and J is TRBJ2-7, with D maybe TRBD2 (5 bases). TRBV5-3 is recorded as an ORF, its role being uncertain. The CDR3 contains 15 residues. Trimming removed 0 bases at V and 3 bases at J, with 13 bases between. CDR3 in DNA: TGTGCCAGAAGCTTGGTAATCGGGGAATACTACGAGCAGTACTTC. The encoded protein is CARSLVIGEYYEQYF.

This rearrangement joins TRBV6-1 to TRBJ1-1; D is unresolved. Germline V lookup: CDR1 MNHNS, CDR2 SASEGT. With 3 bases removed from V and 3 bases from J, the gap between germline ends came to 8 bases. The CDR3 has 13 amino acids. This chain's CDR3 is CASSDNFYTEAFF. In nucleotides, the CDR3 is TGTGCCAGCAGTGACAATTTTTACACTGAAGCTTTCTTT.

The chain has TRBV7-2 and TRBJ2-7; perhaps TRBD2 as D (5 bases). Germline-derived CDR1 and CDR2 are SGHTA and FQGNSA. V was clipped by 5 bases and J by 3 bases, with 14 bases between them. The CDR3 is made up of 14 amino acids. CDR3 coding DNA: TGTGCCAGCAGCCCGGACTTGACTTTCTACGAGCAGTACTTC. The encoded protein is CASSPDLTFYEQYF.

The rearrangement uses TRBV28 and TRBJ1-5; no firm D call. Germline V gene data show CDR1 as MDHEN and CDR2 as SYDVKM. The V and J ends lost 6 bases and 8 bases respectively, with 17 bases between them. The CDR3 has 14 residues. The CDR3 is CASRNPATLEPQHF. The DNA of the CDR3 is TGTGCCAGCAGAAACCCAGCGACCCTAGAGCCCCAGCATTTT.

The gene calls are TRBV28 and TRBJ1-2, with 7 bases aligning to TRBD1. CDR1 is MDHEN, CDR2 SYDVKM, per germline. The CDR3 is made up of 13 amino acids. The ends lost 6 bases at V and 6 bases at J; junction bases unmatched: 7. DNA of the CDR3: TGTGCCAGCAGGATCACAGGGGTAAATGGCTACACCTTC. It is translated as CASRITGVNGYTF.

In this sample, this clone turned up once. This chain connects TRBV4-1 to TRBJ1-1; 9 nucleotides agree with TRBD1. Germline V gene lookup returns CDR1 MGHRA and CDR2 YSYEKL. The length of the CDR3 is 21 residues. With 3 bases clipped from V and 3 bases from J, the junction kept 23 bases outside the gene matches. As DNA, the CDR3 is TGCGCCAGCAGCCACGCCCCGGGACAGGGCAGAATGAGTTATATGGACACTGAAGCTTTCTTT. It specifies CASSHAPGQGRMSYMDTEAFF.

The chain is built from TRBV6-5 and TRBJ2-7, with 8 nucleotides matching TRBD2. The V and J ends lost 2 bases and 5 bases, in that order; junction bases with no gene match: 11. This CDR3 comprises 16 residues. Germline V gene sequence: CDR1 MNHEY, CDR2 SVGAGI. In nucleotides, the CDR3 is TGTGCCAGCAGTTACCGGCGGGGGGAATTGTTCCACGAGCAGTACTTC. It is translated as CASSYRRGELFHEQYF.

The chain carries TRBV5-1 and TRBJ1-2; tentatively, D is TRBD1 (5 bases). The CDR3 covers 13 residues. Trimming pared 0 bases from V and 6 bases from J, leaving 9 bases between. Germline V gene data show CDR1 as SGHRS and CDR2 as YFSETQ. Here the CDR3 reads CASSLGDRNGYTF. The CDR3, as DNA: TGCGCCAGCAGCTTGGGTGACAGAAATGGCTACACCTTC.